This T cell receptor (beta chain) was captured by sequencing in a study of T cell repertoires in cytomegalovirus infection. Study as a whole: Public TCR beta signatures indicated both CMV infection and matching HLA type. General study findings and limits: What dominated the ex vivo response were HLA-C-restricted CMV-specific TCR beta clonotypes. Carriers of CMV and the relevant HLA type were discriminated by public TCR beta frequency.

TCRdb ran MiXCR on the reads and lists one entry per CDR3 protein. Seen here are 200,000 to 300,000 distinct CDR3 sequences, roughly 9% observed once, and the top ten hold over 12%. Concerning this clonotype itself: Its antigen is unidentified.

The CDR3 totals 13 residues. Trimming removed 5 bases from V and 3 bases from J; junction bases left unmatched: 3. The germline V gene encodes CDR1 SGHTA and CDR2 FQGNSA. Sequencing was performed on PBMCs. The source of this sequence is a human donor in good health (CMV status not recorded). Some clones in this sample may be carry-over from other donors' samples. V and J are TRBV7-2 and TRBJ1-1, with 7 bases identical to TRBD1. The CDR3 sequence: CASSDRADTEAFF. For the CDR3, the DNA is TGTGCCAGCAGCGACAGGGCTGACACTGAAGCTTTCTTT.